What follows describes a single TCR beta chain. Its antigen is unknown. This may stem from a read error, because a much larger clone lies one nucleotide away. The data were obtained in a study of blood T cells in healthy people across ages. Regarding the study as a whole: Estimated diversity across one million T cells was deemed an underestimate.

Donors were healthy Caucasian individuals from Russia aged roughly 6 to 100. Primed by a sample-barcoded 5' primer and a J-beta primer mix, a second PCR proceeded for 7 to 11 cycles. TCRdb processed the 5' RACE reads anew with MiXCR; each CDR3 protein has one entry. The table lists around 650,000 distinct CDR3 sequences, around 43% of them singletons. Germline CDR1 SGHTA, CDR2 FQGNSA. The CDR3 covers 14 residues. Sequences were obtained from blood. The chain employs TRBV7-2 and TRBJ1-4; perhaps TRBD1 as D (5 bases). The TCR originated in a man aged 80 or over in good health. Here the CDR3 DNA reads TGTGTCAGCAGCTTAGCCGGGGCAGATGAAAAACTGTTTTTT. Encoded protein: CVSSLAGADEKLFF.